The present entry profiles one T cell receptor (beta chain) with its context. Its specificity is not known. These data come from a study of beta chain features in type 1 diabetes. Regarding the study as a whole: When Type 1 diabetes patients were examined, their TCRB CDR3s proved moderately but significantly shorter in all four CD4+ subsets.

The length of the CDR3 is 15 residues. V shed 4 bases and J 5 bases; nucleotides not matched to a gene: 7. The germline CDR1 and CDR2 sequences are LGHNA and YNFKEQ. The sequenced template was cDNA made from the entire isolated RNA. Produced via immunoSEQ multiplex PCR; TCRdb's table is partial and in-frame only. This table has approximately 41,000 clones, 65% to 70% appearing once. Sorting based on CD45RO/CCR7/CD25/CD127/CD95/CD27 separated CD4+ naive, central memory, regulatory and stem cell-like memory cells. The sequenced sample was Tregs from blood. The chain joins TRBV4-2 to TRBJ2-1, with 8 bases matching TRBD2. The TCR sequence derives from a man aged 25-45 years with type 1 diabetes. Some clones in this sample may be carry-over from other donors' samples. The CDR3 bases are TGTGCCAGCAGCCCCCTGGCGGGGGGCGACAATGAGCAGTTCTTC. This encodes CASSPLAGGDNEQFF.